Shown below are 17 T cell receptor beta chains from a single sample sequenced in a study of T cell responses to AZD1222 COVID-19 vaccine (dated by TCRdb to the early 2020s). The library was produced with the immunoSEQ multiplex PCR assay. TCRdb holds this immuneACCESS table with in-frame rearrangements only. Some clones are missing; in checked studies, unresolved V genes explain under half, and the rest has no known cause. Here the sample has about 160,000 clones; 91% occur a single time. Over 1.5% of the sample lies in the top ten. The time point label of this sample denotes: baseline before first vaccination. The sequenced sample was peripheral blood, obtained on day 0 of AZD1222 vaccination. These receptors were obtained from an adult in good health.

The J gene is TRBJ2-6, the V gene TRBV14, with 10 bases fitting TRBD1. CDR3 length equals 16 residues. Germline trimming cut 1 base from V and 4 bases from J; bases unmatched to any gene: 1. The germline CDR1 and CDR2 sequences are SGHDN and FVKESK. In nucleotides, the CDR3 is TGTGCCAGCAGCCAAGGACAGGGGGCCGGGGCCAACGTCCTGACTTTC. Its protein product is CASSQGQGAGANVLTF.

The V gene is TRBV28, the J gene TRBJ1-3; 7 nucleotides line up with TRBD1. Per germline, CDR1 MDHEN and CDR2 SYDVKM. V lost 4 bases to trimming and J lost 4 bases; unmatched junction nucleotides: 7. The CDR3 extends over 15 amino acids. The CDR3 reads CASSYRDRLGNTIYF. CDR3 sequence (DNA): TGTGCCAGCAGTTACCGGGACAGACTGGGAAACACCATATATTTT.

This clone was detected a few times. The chain uses TRBV19 and TRBJ1-4; D is possibly TRBD1 (6 bases). This CDR3 has 15 residues. Trimming stripped 3 bases from V and 4 bases from J, with 12 bases between. Germline V gives CDR1 LNHDA, CDR2 SQIVND (reference sequence). CDR3 region: CASSISGTHNEKLFF. As DNA, the CDR3 is TGTGCCAGTAGTATCTCCGGGACACATAATGAAAAACTGTTTTTT.

V is TRBV11-2 and J is TRBJ1-1; D possibly corresponds to TRBD1 (5 bases). CDR1 and CDR2 (germline): SGHAT, FQNNGV. The CDR3 is made up of 17 amino acids. The ends were cut back, 1 base at V and 0 bases at J, with 15 bases in the middle. The CDR3, as DNA: TGTGCCAGCAGCTTAGTAGGGGCAGGCGCTTTGAACACTGAAGCTTTCTTT. Translation gives CASSLVGAGALNTEAFF.

The chain joins TRBV24-1 to TRBJ1-2; D ambiguous. Germline V gene sequence: CDR1 KGHDR, CDR2 SFDVKD. The CDR3 spans 13 residues. V lost 7 bases and J lost 2, with 10 bases in between. CDR3 amino acids: CATRGNGNYGYTF. In DNA, the CDR3 is TGTGCCACCAGAGGAAACGGCAACTATGGCTACACCTTC.

This chain connects TRBV19 to TRBJ1-5; no clear D gene. Germline V gene lookup returns CDR1 LNHDA and CDR2 SQIVND (reference sequence). The V and J ends lost 6 bases and 3 bases respectively, with 9 bases between them. CDR3 size: 13 residues. The CDR3 DNA is TGTGCCAGTAGGACGAGCTACAATCAGCCCCAGCATTTT. As protein: CASRTSYNQPQHF.

This chain connects TRBV5-5 to TRBJ1-1, with D unresolved. Trimming took off 7 bases at V and 0 bases at J, with 10 bases between the two ends. Germline CDR1 is SGHKS and CDR2 is YYEKEE (reference sequence). There are 13 residues in the CDR3. The CDR3 sequence is CASVLHLNTEAFF. CDR3 DNA: TGTGCCAGCGTCCTTCACCTGAACACTGAAGCTTTCTTT.

The rearrangement uses TRBV6-2 or TRBV6-3 and TRBJ2-2; TRBD1 matches at 7 bases. CDR3 length: 16 residues. Germline loops: CDR1 MNHEY, CDR2 SVGEGT. After removal of 5 bases from V and 3 bases from J, the junction contained 9 bases not matched to a gene. This CDR3 reads CASSHPTGTDTGELFF. The CDR3 DNA reads as TGTGCCAGCAGTCACCCGACAGGGACGGACACCGGGGAGCTGTTTTTT.

The chain uses TRBV28 and TRBJ1-2; TRBD1 might be the D (6 bases). V was clipped by 5 bases and J by 8 bases, with 12 bases between them. The CDR3 contains 12 residues. Germline CDR1 and CDR2: MDHEN and SYDVKM. In DNA, the CDR3 is TGTGCCAGCAGTCGCCCGGGGGGCGGCTACACCTTC. Encoded protein: CASSRPGGGYTF.

Concerning this clone: Additional DNA sequences in this sample encode the identical CDR3. This chain connects TRBV30 to TRBJ1-1, with D hard to call. The CDR3 spans 13 residues. CDR1 GTSNPN and CDR2 SVGIG come from the germline V gene (reference sequence). Deletions cut 0 bases from V and 1 base from J, with 6 bases between. The CDR3 DNA follows: TGTGCCTGGAGTGTCCGGGGGAACACTGAAGCTTTCTTT. It codes for CAWSVRGNTEAFF.

V gene TRBV12-5 combines with J gene TRBJ2-1; TRBD2 matches 8 bases. The trim removed 2 bases at V and 0 bases at J, leaving 9 bases unmatched. CDR1 and CDR2 from the germline V gene are LGHNT and FRNRAP. The CDR3 length is 18 residues. CDR3 DNA sequence: TGTGCTAGTGGTTTGTTTCCTTTAGCGGGAAGCTCCTACAATGAGCAGTTCTTC. This gives the protein CASGLFPLAGSSYNEQFF.

The rearrangement joins TRBV6-5 to TRBJ2-1, with 8 bases that match TRBD1. The CDR3 extends over 16 amino acids. Trimming at V came to 2 bases and at J to 10 bases, leaving 13 bases not matched to a gene. Germline assignment: CDR1 MNHEY and CDR2 SVGAGI. The CDR3 here is CASSYGETGEFGEQFF. CDR3 nucleotides: TGTGCCAGCAGTTACGGGGAGACAGGGGAATTCGGCGAGCAGTTCTTC.

In its sample, this clone was seen a few times. V usage is TRBV15 and J usage is TRBJ1-1; D unclear. The CDR3 is 12 residues long. V lost 5 bases and J 4 bases, leaving 8 bases between the germline ends. Germline V CDR1 and CDR2: LNHNV, YYDKDF (reference sequence). CDR3 region: CATSFGGTEAFF. As DNA, the CDR3 is TGTGCCACCAGCTTCGGTGGCACTGAAGCTTTCTTT. Combining the CDR3 with reference TRBV15 and TRBJ1-1 gives the whole variable domain DAMVIQNPRYQVTQFGKPVTLSCSQTLNHNVMYWYQQKSSQAPKLLFHYYDKDFNNEADTPDNFQSRRPNTSFCFLDIRSPGLGDTAMYLCATSFGGTEAFFGQGTRLTVV.

The rearrangement joins TRBV19 to TRBJ2-5; 7 nucleotides line up with TRBD1. The CDR3 totals 15 residues. The V gene end was trimmed by 6 bases and the J gene end by 2 bases; junction bases not matched to a gene: 9. Germline V lookup: CDR1 LNHDA, CDR2 SQIVND (reference sequence). The CDR3 DNA is TGTGCCAGTAGGTCCTTTTGGGGACAGCAAGAGACCCAGTACTTC. Residues: CASRSFWGQQETQYF. The full variable domain, with the rest looked up from reference TRBV19 and TRBJ2-5, is DGGITQSPKYLFRKEGQNVTLSCEQNLNHDAMYWYRQDPGQGLRLIYYSQIVNDFQKGDIAEGYSVSREKKESFPLTVTSAQKNPTAFYLCASRSFWGQQETQYFGPGTRLLVL.

This clone was seen only once. The V gene is TRBV10-3, the J gene TRBJ2-2; 8 nucleotides match TRBD2. Germline V gives CDR1 ENHRY, CDR2 SYGVKD. V was pared by 10 bases and J by 3 bases, with 10 bases of the junction left unmatched. The CDR3 loop spans 15 amino acids. CDR3 loop: CATQPAGADTGELFF. Written as DNA, the CDR3 is TGTGCCACCCAACCAGCGGGAGCTGACACCGGGGAGCTGTTTTTT.

V and J are TRBV7-2 and TRBJ2-5, with 8 bases that match TRBD1. The CDR3 has 14 residues. Trimming cost V 4 bases and J 5 bases; bases outside gene matches: 6. CDR1 is SGHTA, CDR2 FQGNSA, per germline. The CDR3 spells CASSSDRARETQYF. In DNA, the CDR3 is TGTGCCAGCAGCTCGGACAGGGCGAGGGAGACCCAGTACTTC.

The chain uses TRBV3-1 (or the pseudogene TRBV3-2) and TRBJ1-2; no clear D gene. Germline loops: CDR1 LGHDT, CDR2 YNNKEL (reference sequence). The CDR3 is 16 residues long. The CDR3, as DNA: TGTGCTCACCGGTTGTATGGGCAAAACTATGGTAGTGGCTACACCTTC. Its protein product is CAHRLYGQNYGSGYTF.